This TCR beta chain was retrieved from a study of blood T cell repertoires in COVID-19. Looking at the study overall: Researchers got acute and convalescent COVID-19 samples from the United States, Italy and Spain. In each case, the material was cDNA or gDNA derived from T cells, B-cell-depleted T cells, or PBMCs.

The germline V gene has CDR1 SGHDN and CDR2 FVKESK. The CDR3 runs 18 residues. Germline trimming cut 6 bases from V and 4 bases from J; bases unmatched to any gene: 15. In the source study's methods: Amplifying reference gene primers gave estimates of nucleated cell counts. Profiled with immunoSEQ multiplex PCR; TCRdb holds only in-frame clones, not every one. The V and J calls and clone size are taken from that table; D and trimming were inferred from the DNA. The table includes about 89,000 clones, 80% detected once. The chain couples TRBV14 to TRBJ2-3, with 11 bases identical to TRBD2. The TCR was taken from a woman older than 75 with acute or convalescent COVID-19. Material for sequencing was peripheral blood. CDR3 coding DNA: TGTGCCAGCAGTCACACCCTTCTAGCGGGAGGAGGAGCAGATACGCAGTATTTT. It is translated as CASSHTLLAGGGADTQYF.